This section outlines one T cell receptor (beta chain) sequence together with its context. The target antigen is unknown. This record belongs to a study of cytomegalovirus exposure and HLA in healthy donors. Germline V gene data show CDR1 as SGDLS and CDR2 as YYNGEE. V was clipped by 3 bases and J by 3 bases, with 12 bases between them. CDR3 length: 14 amino acids. Everyone who donated was a healthy bone marrow donor. Study findings and constraints: The authors later linked a missense DCLRE1C variant to TCR beta V- and J-gene trimming.

The study ran its PCR with 60 Vbeta and 13 Jbeta primers. Clones were sequenced by immunoSEQ multiplex PCR, and TCRdb holds only the in-frame ones, with some missing. The data show around 150,000 clones, 65% to 90% seen once. The chain recombines TRBV9 with TRBJ1-1; D gene uncertain. The specimen sequenced was PBMCs. The receptor comes from a human donor in good health. The CDR3 nucleotides read TGTGCCAGCAGCGGAGCCCCTTTCCACACTGAAGCTTTCTTT. Protein sequence: CASSGAPFHTEAFF.